Each of the 26 T cell receptor beta chains below was sequenced from the same sample in a study of cytomegalovirus exposure and HLA in healthy donors. PCR was performed using 60 Vbeta and 13 Jbeta primers. Sequenced by immunoSEQ multiplex PCR; TCRdb stores in-frame clones only, minus some. The sample shows roughly 90,000 clones, roughly 83% of them seen only once. Material for sequencing was PBMCs. Receptor source: a man aged 18 to 35 in good health and CMV-seronegative.

CDR3 DNA: TGCGCCAGCGCCGAAGGGGCAAAATTGGCGAACACTGAAGCTTTCTTT. Translation gives CASAEGAKLANTEAFF. The chain links TRBV5-1 to TRBJ1-1; weak D call: TRBD1 (5 bases). V dropped 7 bases and J dropped 1 base, with 20 bases sitting between them. The germline V gene encodes CDR1 SGHRS and CDR2 YFSETQ. The CDR3 covers 16 residues.

V is TRBV19 and J is TRBJ1-1, with 7 bases lining up with TRBD1. This CDR3 has 15 amino acids. Germline V gene lookup returns CDR1 LNHDA and CDR2 SQIVND (reference sequence). V lost 1 base to trimming and J lost 0 bases; unmatched junction nucleotides: 2. The CDR3 DNA follows: TGTGCCAGTAGTATAGGACAGGGAATGAACACTGAAGCTTTCTTT. It is translated as CASSIGQGMNTEAFF.

The chain links TRBV7-9 to TRBJ1-1; 11 bases match TRBD1. Germline CDR1 reads SEHNR; CDR2 reads FQNEAQ (reference sequence). With 3 bases clipped from V and 5 bases from J, the junction kept 2 bases outside the gene matches. The CDR3 covers 14 residues. CDR3 nucleotides: TGTGCCAGCAGCTTCGGGACAGGGGGTACTGAAGCTTTCTTT. This encodes CASSFGTGGTEAFF.

The gene calls are TRBV10-3 and TRBJ2-7; no clear D gene. This CDR3 region has 12 residues. V lost 4 bases, J lost 9 bases, and 13 bases lay in between. Germline CDR1 is ENHRY and CDR2 is SYGVKD. The CDR3 region is CAISAGDHRQYF. DNA of the CDR3: TGTGCCATCAGTGCAGGTGACCACAGGCAGTACTTC.

J is TRBJ2-2 and V is TRBV27, with D possibly matching TRBD2 (6 bases). This CDR3 is 15 amino acids long. Trimming stripped 1 base from V and 3 bases from J, with 9 bases between. The germline V gene encodes CDR1 MNHEY and CDR2 SMNVEV (reference sequence). This CDR3 is CASSLWGEYTGELFF. CDR3 in DNA: TGTGCCAGCAGTTTATGGGGGGAGTACACCGGGGAGCTGTTTTTT.

The chain combines TRBV30 with TRBJ1-4, with a tentative D call TRBD1 (6 bases). This CDR3 is 15 amino acids long. Germline CDR1 and CDR2: GTSNPN and SVGIG (reference sequence). V gave up 0 bases and J gave up 3 bases, with 11 bases separating them. CDR3 loop: CAWSVLDSPNEKLFF. CDR3 nucleotides: TGTGCCTGGAGTGTACTGGACAGCCCTAATGAAAAACTGTTTTTT. The full variable domain, completed using reference TRBV30 and TRBJ1-4, is SQTIHQWPATLVQPVGSPLSLECTVEGTSNPNLYWYRQAAGRGLQLLFYSVGIGQISSEVPQNLSASRPQDRQFILSSKKLLLSDSGFYLCAWSVLDSPNEKLFFGSGTQLSVL.

This chain uses TRBV5-6 with TRBJ2-7; 13 bases line up with TRBD2. The CDR3 has 14 residues. CDR1 and CDR2 from the germline V gene are SGHDT and YYEEEE. Trimming cost V 5 bases and J 2 bases; bases outside gene matches: 1. In DNA form, the CDR3 reads TGTGCCAGCAGAACTAGCGGGAGGGCCTACGAGCAGTACTTC. Its translation is CASRTSGRAYEQYF.

The CDR3 bases are TGTGCCAGCAGCAAACCAGGGACATACGGCTACACCTTC. Translation gives CASSKPGTYGYTF. The rearrangement links TRBV7-8 to TRBJ1-2, with D possibly being TRBD1 (6 bases). Trimming pared 5 bases from V and 8 bases from J, leaving 15 bases between. Per germline, CDR1 SGHVS and CDR2 FQNEAQ. The CDR3 is made up of 13 amino acids.

The chain uses TRBV2 and TRBJ1-5, with D possibly being TRBD1 (5 bases). The germline V and J ends were trimmed by 7 bases and 7 bases, with 14 bases remaining between them. Germline V gene data show CDR1 as SNHLY and CDR2 as FYNNEI. This CDR3 is 13 amino acids long. The CDR3 DNA follows: TGTGCCAGCAAAAGAGGAGGGGACCAGCCCCAGCATTTT. It specifies CASKRGGDQPQHF.

This sequence joins TRBV5-1 and TRBJ2-7; TRBD2 might be the D (5 bases). The CDR3 consists of 13 residues. Germline V lookup: CDR1 SGHRS, CDR2 YFSETQ. Trimming shortened V by 4 bases and J by 7 bases, and 15 bases separated the two germline ends. The CDR3 DNA is TGCGCCAGCAGCCTCCCTAGCCCGGGAGAGCAGTACTTC. This gives the protein CASSLPSPGEQYF.

The rearrangement joins TRBV4-2 to TRBJ2-7, with D perhaps matching TRBD2 (7 bases). CDR3 length equals 15 residues. Germline CDR1 and CDR2: LGHNA and YNFKEQ. V dropped 5 bases and J dropped 4 bases, with 18 bases sitting between them. Here the CDR3 reads CASSRGGPGSYEQYF. CDR3 nucleotide sequence: TGTGCCAGCAGCAGGGGGGGGCCTGGTTCGTACGAGCAGTACTTC.

The gene calls are TRBV27 and TRBJ1-2; TRBD1 aligns across 8 bases. V lost 6 bases, J lost 8 bases, and 11 bases stayed unmatched. The germline V gene has CDR1 MNHEY and CDR2 SMNVEV (reference sequence). This CDR3 region has 14 residues. The CDR3 DNA is TGTGCCAGCAGCCAAGGACAGGGACGGTGGGGCTACACCTTC. Amino acids: CASSQGQGRWGYTF.

The chain joins TRBV2 to TRBJ1-2, with TRBD1 matching over 7 bases. Germline CDR1 reads SNHLY; CDR2 reads FYNNEI. The length of the CDR3 is 13 residues. V shed 8 bases and J 3 bases; nucleotides not matched to a gene: 6. CDR3 DNA sequence: TGTGCCAGCGGCGCCGGGACAGACTATGGCTACACCTTC. Translating it yields CASGAGTDYGYTF.

The rearrangement uses TRBV27 and TRBJ2-6; D not certain. V was cut by 5 bases and J by 1 base, with 6 bases left in between. Germline V gene lookup returns CDR1 MNHEY and CDR2 SMNVEV (reference sequence). CDR3 length: 14 amino acids. The CDR3 here is CASSMASGANVLTF. CDR3 in DNA: TGTGCCAGCAGTATGGCTTCTGGGGCCAACGTCCTGACTTTC.

This chain uses TRBV9 with TRBJ2-7, with D perhaps matching TRBD2 (5 bases). Germline V gives CDR1 SGDLS, CDR2 YYNGEE. This CDR3 region has 15 residues. V lost 0 bases to trimming and J lost 3 bases, with 13 bases between them. The CDR3 here is CASSVAGRASYEQYF. The CDR3 DNA is TGTGCCAGCAGCGTAGCCGGGCGGGCAAGCTACGAGCAGTACTTC.

This rearrangement joins TRBV4-3 to TRBJ2-7; tentative D call: TRBD2 (6 bases). V dropped 1 base and J dropped 0 bases, with 10 bases sitting between them. Germline V gene lookup returns CDR1 LGHNA and CDR2 YSLEER. The CDR3 covers 15 residues. In nucleotides, the CDR3 is TGCGCCAGCAGCCAAGTATCCGGGAGCTCCTACGAGCAGTACTTC. Protein product: CASSQVSGSSYEQYF.

The chain employs TRBV7-6 and TRBJ1-3; 10 nucleotides agree with TRBD1. This CDR3 is built from 15 residues. CDR1 SGHVS and CDR2 FNYEAQ come from the germline V gene. Unmatched junction bases numbered 10, after V lost 5 bases and J lost 9 bases. The CDR3 loop is CASSLGGGQGTTIYF. In nucleotides, the CDR3 is TGTGCCAGCAGCCTAGGGGGGGGACAGGGGACCACCATATATTTT.

The chain recombines TRBV7-2 with TRBJ1-3; D uncertain. The ends were cut back, 7 bases at V and 4 bases at J, with 20 bases in the middle. The germline V gene encodes CDR1 SGHTA and CDR2 FQGNSA. The CDR3 has 16 residues. The CDR3 is CASTLPWGTGGNTIYF. The CDR3 coding sequence is TGTGCCAGCACTCTCCCGTGGGGTACGGGGGGAAACACCATATATTTT.

J is TRBJ1-4 and V is TRBV28; TRBD1 agrees at 8 bases. The CDR3 sequence is 16 residues long. The J segment lost 7 bases and the V segment lost 6 bases, leaving 13 bases of the junction unmatched. Germline loops: CDR1 MDHEN, CDR2 SYDVKM. In DNA form, the CDR3 reads TGTGCCAGCAGCTCTCGGGGACAGGCCCCAAGTGAAAAACTGTTTTTT. Its translation is CASSSRGQAPSEKLFF.

The rearrangement uses TRBV30 and TRBJ1-5, with TRBD1 matching over 10 bases. V lost 3 bases to trimming and J lost 6 bases; unmatched junction nucleotides: 8. The CDR3 sequence is 15 residues long. Per germline, CDR1 GTSNPN and CDR2 SVGIG (reference sequence). The DNA of the CDR3 is TGTGCCTGGAGCTCCAGACAGGGGGCAAGTCAGCCCCAGCATTTT. Translation: CAWSSRQGASQPQHF.

The chain recombines TRBV7-2 with TRBJ2-1; TRBD2 matches at 13 bases. The CDR3 loop spans 16 amino acids. In germline, CDR1 is SGHTA, CDR2 FQGNSA. Trimming removed 5 bases from V and 3 bases from J; junction bases left unmatched: 4. DNA for the CDR3: TGTGCCAGCAGCCGAAGGACTAGCGGGAGCTACAATGAGCAGTTCTTC. Translation: CASSRRTSGSYNEQFF. Based on the CDR3 plus reference TRBV7-2 and TRBJ2-1, the full variable domain is GAGVSQSPSNKVTEKGKDVELRCDPISGHTALYWYRQSLGQGLEFLIYFQGNSAPDKSGLPSDRFSAERTGGSVSTLTIQRTQQEDSAVYLCASSRRTSGSYNEQFFGPGTRLTVL.

This sequence joins TRBV7-9 and TRBJ2-3; tentative D call: TRBD2 (6 bases). The CDR3 loop spans 16 amino acids. From germline, CDR1 is SEHNR and CDR2 FQNEAQ (reference sequence). V was trimmed by 4 bases and J by 0 bases, leaving 14 bases between them. The CDR3 DNA follows: TGTGCCAGCAGCTACACGAGGGGACTTAGCACAGATACGCAGTATTTT. Amino acid sequence: CASSYTRGLSTDTQYF.

The chain links TRBV2 to TRBJ2-6, with 12 bases identical to TRBD1. The V and J ends lost 6 bases and 3 bases, in that order; junction bases with no gene match: 6. The CDR3 extends over 17 amino acids. Germline lookup yields CDR1 SNHLY and CDR2 FYNNEI. The CDR3 DNA reads TGTGCCAGCAGCGGGACAGGGGGCCCTTTTGGGGCCAACGTCCTGACTTTC. Its protein product is CASSGTGGPFGANVLTF.

This chain links TRBV10-3 with TRBJ2-7; 8 nucleotides agree with TRBD1. The CDR3 is 13 residues long. CDR1 is ENHRY and CDR2 is SYGVKD in the germline V gene. The V and J ends lost 6 bases and 7 bases, in that order; junction bases with no gene match: 8. The CDR3 is CAISGQGRSEQYF. As DNA, the CDR3 is TGTGCCATCAGCGGACAGGGCCGTTCTGAGCAGTACTTC.

The V gene is TRBV5-1, the J gene TRBJ2-7, with 9 bases matching TRBD1. In germline, CDR1 is SGHRS, CDR2 YFSETQ. With V trimmed by 4 bases and J by 2 bases, 7 bases remained unmatched. This CDR3 region has 15 residues. Written as DNA, the CDR3 is TGCGCCAGCAGCCCTACTAGACAGGGGGCCTACGAGCAGTACTTC. It is translated as CASSPTRQGAYEQYF.

The V and J genes are TRBV7-9 and TRBJ2-1; maybe TRBD2 (5 bases). The CDR3 extends over 13 amino acids. CDR1 and CDR2 (germline): SEHNR, FQNEAQ (reference sequence). Trimming cost V 5 bases and J 6 bases, with 11 bases left between them. As DNA, the CDR3 is TGTGCCAGCAGCCGTGGACTGATCAATGAGCAGTTCTTC. Its translation: CASSRGLINEQFF.